This T cell receptor beta chain was sequenced during a study of T cell responses to AZD1222 COVID-19 vaccine. Study-wide context: Timing groups of about 4 and about 12 weeks for second doses were pooled. The study, taken as a whole, reports: Per reports, nearly half of all spike-specific TCRs target regions that are unmutated in variants. Receipt of two AZD1222 doses was followed by a rise in Spike-specific TCR breadth and depth.

In germline, CDR1 is MNHEY, CDR2 SVGEGT. Trimming removed 5 bases from V and 3 bases from J, with 13 bases in between. This CDR3 has 15 amino acids. Concerning this clone: The antigen remains unidentified.

Only in-frame clones appear in the TCRdb table, and some are missing; sequencing was by immunoSEQ multiplex PCR. Of roughly 83,000 clones listed, 86% are singletons. Specimen: peripheral blood, collected on day 0 of AZD1222 vaccination. V gene TRBV6-2 or TRBV6-3 combines with J gene TRBJ2-2; possibly TRBD2 for D (6 bases). The sequence was collected from an adult in good health. The CDR3 nucleotides are TGTGCCAGCAGTGTTAGCGGAGCCCACACCGGGGAGCTGTTTTTT. It codes for CASSVSGAHTGELFF.